These 29 T cell receptor beta chains originate from one sample sequenced in a study of shared clonotypes between healthy human individuals. In the naive CD8 group, cells lacked CD45RO and were positively selected for CCR7, so terminally differentiated effector memory CD45RA+ cells were left out. Produced via immunoSEQ multiplex PCR; TCRdb's table is partial and in-frame only. The sample lists hundreds of thousands of clones, about 92% occurring once. The material sequenced was naive CD8+ T cells sorted from blood. The receptors shown here come from a man aged 25-40 years in good health.

CDR3 coding DNA: TGCAGCGTTGAAGATCGAGCGGGTTCCTACGAGCAGTACTTC. It yields the protein CSVEDRAGSYEQYF. This sequence joins TRBV29-1 and TRBJ2-7, with D perhaps matching TRBD2 (6 bases). The ends were cut back, 0 bases at V and 1 base at J, with 10 bases in the middle. Germline CDR1 SQVTM, CDR2 ANQGSEA. The CDR3 is 14 amino acids.

The chain employs TRBV14 and TRBJ2-1, with 10 bases fitting TRBD2. The CDR3 contains 15 residues. V gave up 0 bases and J gave up 5 bases; unmatched junction bases: 1. Germline CDR1 and CDR2: SGHDN and FVKESK. CDR3 loop: CASSQETSGNNEQFF. CDR3 DNA sequence: TGTGCCAGCAGCCAAGAAACTAGCGGGAACAATGAGCAGTTCTTC.

V usage is TRBV6-7 and J usage is TRBJ2-7; D uncertain. TRBV6-7 is recorded as an ORF, its role being uncertain. This CDR3 is 16 amino acids long. Trimming took 5 bases from V and 0 from J, leaving 17 bases between them. DNA of the CDR3: TGTGCCAGCAGTCCCCCCCGACAAAGGAGCTCCTACGAGCAGTACTTC. It translates to CASSPPRQRSSYEQYF.

This clone was counted once. This chain joins TRBV28 and TRBJ2-1, with 9 positions matching TRBD2. The CDR3 runs to 17 residues. V gave up 10 bases and J gave up 6 bases; unmatched junction bases: 19. Germline V lookup: CDR1 MDHEN, CDR2 SYDVKM. The CDR3, as DNA: TGTGCCACCGCAGCGGGGGGAGTAGCGGGAGTGGGCAATGAGCAGTTCTTC. This gives the protein CATAAGGVAGVGNEQFF.

This clone was found many times. The chain recombines TRBV27 with TRBJ2-7; D is ambiguous. CDR1 and CDR2 (germline): MNHEY, SMNVEV (reference sequence). This CDR3 spans 14 amino acids. V lost 2 bases, J lost 5 bases, and 13 bases lay in between. Here the CDR3 DNA reads TGTGCCAGCAGTTTACTCTCTCCGGACGACGAGCAGTACTTC. Residues: CASSLLSPDDEQYF.

Points on this clone: The sample has other DNA sequences that encode this CDR3 too. This CDR3 is CASSFSGRGYNEQFF. CDR3 nucleotides: TGTGCCAGCAGCTTCAGCGGGAGGGGCTACAATGAGCAGTTCTTC. The chain is built from TRBV7-9 and TRBJ2-1; 10 bases are a match to TRBD2. Trimming took 3 bases from V and 3 from J; bases not matched to a gene: 2. The CDR3 runs to 15 residues. The germline gives CDR1 SEHNR, CDR2 FQNEAQ (reference sequence).

V usage is TRBV11-2 and J usage is TRBJ2-2, with no clear D. With 0 bases removed from V and 1 base from J, the gap between germline ends came to 6 bases. This CDR3 spans 15 amino acids. Germline V lookup: CDR1 SGHAT, CDR2 FQNNGV. This chain's CDR3 is CASSLEGRNTGELFF. In DNA form, the CDR3 reads TGTGCCAGCAGCTTAGAGGGCAGGAACACCGGGGAGCTGTTTTTT.

The genes are TRBV7-9 and TRBJ1-2; D call uncertain. The germline CDR1 and CDR2 sequences are SEHNR and FQNEAQ (reference sequence). The CDR3 is made up of 13 amino acids. V was trimmed by 2 bases and J by 3 bases, leaving 7 bases between them. Written as DNA, the CDR3 is TGTGCCAGCAGCTTAATCGGATACTATGGCTACACCTTC. Translated, it gives CASSLIGYYGYTF.

This clone was observed many times. Different DNA sequences within this sample yield the same CDR3. The gene calls are TRBV9 and TRBJ2-7; TRBD1 matches 9 bases. This CDR3 is 14 amino acids long. V shed 3 bases and J 0 bases; nucleotides not matched to a gene: 1. Germline loops: CDR1 SGDLS, CDR2 YYNGEE. The CDR3 DNA sequence: TGTGCCAGCAGCGGACAGGGGGGCTCCTACGAGCAGTACTTC. Its translation is CASSGQGGSYEQYF.

As regards this clone: The same CDR3 is also encoded by other DNA sequences in this sample. This chain connects TRBV9 to TRBJ2-3; TRBD1 aligns across 8 bases. This CDR3 spans 14 amino acids. Germline CDR1 and CDR2: SGDLS and YYNGEE. The V gene end was trimmed by 2 bases and the J gene end by 1 base; junction bases not matched to a gene: 0. This chain's CDR3 is CASSVGQGTDTQYF. CDR3 coding DNA: TGTGCCAGCAGCGTGGGACAGGGCACAGATACGCAGTATTTT. Supplemented by reference TRBV9 and TRBJ2-3, the full variable domain reads DSGVTQTPKHLITATGQRVTLRCSPRSGDLSVYWYQQSLDQGLQFLIQYYNGEERAKGNILERFSAQQFPDLHSELNLSSLELGDSALYFCASSVGQGTDTQYFGPGTRLTVL.

For the CDR3, the DNA is TGTGCCAGCAGCTCCCCGAGGGCGGTCGAAAAACTGTTTTTT. Amino acid sequence: CASSSPRAVEKLFF. J is TRBJ1-4 and V is TRBV7-9; D gene unclear. The CDR3 has 14 amino acids. Trimming stripped 4 bases from V and 8 bases from J, with 14 bases between. Germline CDR1 reads SEHNR; CDR2 reads FQNEAQ (reference sequence).

V gene TRBV6-1 combines with J gene TRBJ2-2, with 8 positions matching TRBD1. Germline CDR1 reads MNHNS; CDR2 reads SASEGT. CDR3 length: 14 amino acids. The junction had 0 bases not matched to a gene; V was cut back by 3 bases and J by 3 bases. CDR3 residues: CASSDRGHTGELFF. Here the CDR3 DNA reads TGTGCCAGCAGTGACAGGGGGCACACCGGGGAGCTGTTTTTT.

The chain has TRBV7-9 and TRBJ1-3, with a tentative D call TRBD1 (6 bases). Trimming stripped 3 bases from V and 0 bases from J, with 15 bases between. This CDR3 spans 17 amino acids. CDR1 is SEHNR and CDR2 is FQNEAQ in the germline V gene (reference sequence). The CDR3, as DNA: TGTGCCAGCAGCTTTACAGGGTTGCAACACTCTGGAAACACCATATATTTT. Its translation is CASSFTGLQHSGNTIYF.

V usage is TRBV27 and J usage is TRBJ2-2, with D hard to call. Germline V gives CDR1 MNHEY, CDR2 SMNVEV (reference sequence). V was clipped by 1 base and J by 2 bases, with 14 bases between them. The CDR3 runs to 17 residues. The CDR3 sequence is CASSLLRPTPNTGELFF. The CDR3, as DNA: TGTGCCAGCAGTTTATTAAGGCCTACCCCCAACACCGGGGAGCTGTTTTTT.

The chain has TRBV14 and TRBJ2-5, with 7 positions matching TRBD2. V trimming: 2 bases; J trimming: 10 bases; junction bases outside the gene matches: 4. CDR3 length equals 12 residues. CDR1 SGHDN and CDR2 FVKESK come from the germline V gene. CDR3 in DNA: TGTGCCAGCAGCCAAAATAAGCGGGGCCAGTACTTC. Translated, it gives CASSQNKRGQYF.

The chain joins TRBV5-1 to TRBJ1-3; 11 nucleotides agree with TRBD1. V was pared by 2 bases and J by 1 base, with 2 bases of the junction left unmatched. Germline loops: CDR1 SGHRS, CDR2 YFSETQ. The CDR3 covers 16 residues. Here the CDR3 reads CASSFGQGASGNTIYF. The CDR3, as DNA: TGCGCCAGCAGCTTCGGACAGGGGGCTTCTGGAAACACCATATATTTT.

This rearrangement joins TRBV19 to TRBJ2-2; no clear D. This CDR3 is built from 12 residues. Germline V CDR1 and CDR2: LNHDA, SQIVND (reference sequence). V lost 5 bases to trimming and J lost 5 bases, with 6 bases between them. The CDR3 nucleotides read TGTGCCAGTAGTCCCATTACCGGGGAGCTGTTTTTT. This encodes CASSPITGELFF.

A few counts support this clone. J is TRBJ1-1 and V is TRBV27; D is unresolved. The CDR3 is 12 amino acids. Trimming stripped 2 bases from V and 6 bases from J, with 7 bases between. Germline CDR1 MNHEY, CDR2 SMNVEV (reference sequence). The CDR3 bases are TGTGCCAGCAGTTTACTTGGGTCTGAAGCTTTCTTT. Translating gives CASSLLGSEAFF.

The chain uses TRBV6-1 and TRBJ2-7; 11 nucleotides line up with TRBD1. CDR3 size: 15 residues. With 0 bases clipped from V and 3 bases from J, the junction kept 1 base outside the gene matches. Germline lookup yields CDR1 MNHNS and CDR2 SASEGT. This CDR3 is CASSEAGTGGYEQYF. CDR3 nucleotide sequence: TGTGCCAGCAGTGAAGCTGGGACAGGGGGCTACGAGCAGTACTTC.

This clone was found once. The chain carries TRBV19 and TRBJ2-1; 8 nucleotides match TRBD1. Per the germline V gene, CDR1 is LNHDA and CDR2 is SQIVND (reference sequence). The V segment lost 6 bases and the J segment 6 bases; nucleotides outside the gene matches: 7. This CDR3 region has 14 residues. CDR3: CASSLGQGGNEQFF. CDR3 bases: TGTGCCAGTAGCCTAGGACAGGGTGGCAATGAGCAGTTCTTC.

This clone was seen at least ten times. V and J are TRBV19 and TRBJ2-1, with TRBD2 identical over 7 bases. This CDR3 is 14 amino acids long. Germline CDR1 and CDR2: LNHDA and SQIVND (reference sequence). J was trimmed by 3 bases and V by 5 bases; bases with no gene match: 4. The CDR3 loop reads CASSPLADYNEQFF. The CDR3 nucleotides are TGTGCCAGTAGTCCGCTAGCGGACTACAATGAGCAGTTCTTC.

This clone was detected only a few times. The V gene is TRBV2, the J gene TRBJ1-2; a possible D gene is TRBD1 (5 bases). V lost 7 bases and J 8 bases, leaving 20 bases between the germline ends. Per germline, CDR1 SNHLY and CDR2 FYNNEI. CDR3 length: 14 residues. This CDR3 is CASIHSGGISGYTF. CDR3 DNA: TGTGCCAGCATTCACTCGGGGGGGATTAGCGGCTACACCTTC.

This chain links TRBV4-1 with TRBJ2-2, with TRBD1 matching 9 bases. Germline CDR1 MGHRA, CDR2 YSYEKL. CDR3 length equals 14 residues. Losses at the gene ends were 3 bases for V and 5 bases for J; bases not matched to a gene: 1. The CDR3 reads CASSQGTGTGELFF. In DNA, the CDR3 is TGCGCCAGCAGCCAGGGGACAGGGACCGGGGAGCTGTTTTTT.

The chain uses TRBV5-6 and TRBJ2-7, with D possibly TRBD2 on 6 matching bases. The CDR3 runs to 13 residues. Germline-derived CDR1 and CDR2 are SGHDT and YYEEEE. V lost 2 bases to trimming and J lost 6 bases, with 12 bases between them. The CDR3 region is CASSFLGGSEQYF. The CDR3 DNA reads as TGTGCCAGCAGCTTCCTTGGGGGGTCCGAGCAGTACTTC.

The gene calls are TRBV7-8 and TRBJ2-1; D could derive from TRBD1 or TRBD2 (6 bases each). Germline lookup yields CDR1 SGHVS and CDR2 FQNEAQ. The CDR3 is 16 residues long. Between the trimmed V and J ends, which lost 1 base and 2 bases, there was a span of 12 bases. The CDR3 DNA is TGTGCCAGCAGCTTAGGTCCGGGGGCCACCTACAATGAGCAGTTCTTC. As protein: CASSLGPGATYNEQFF.

To note about this clone: Within the sample, other DNA sequences also encode this same CDR3. V is TRBV6-5 and J is TRBJ2-7; tentative D call: TRBD1 (5 bases). The ends were cut back, 3 bases at V and 0 bases at J, with 6 bases in the middle. CDR3 length: 13 amino acids. The germline gives CDR1 MNHEY, CDR2 SVGAGI. The CDR3 sequence is CASSYQGSYEQYF. The CDR3 DNA follows: TGTGCCAGCAGTTATCAGGGCTCCTACGAGCAGTACTTC.

This chain joins TRBV29-1 and TRBJ2-3, with no clear D. This CDR3 contains 17 residues. Trimming took 6 bases from V and 0 from J, leaving 22 bases between them. Germline CDR1 reads SQVTM; CDR2 reads ANQGSEA. CDR3 bases: TGCAGCGTCGTAGGTTTTACAGTTACCTCAAGCACAGATACGCAGTATTTT. This translates into CSVVGFTVTSSTDTQYF.

The chain joins TRBV6-5 to TRBJ2-7; D is ambiguous. CDR1 and CDR2 from the germline V gene are MNHEY and SVGAGI. This CDR3 comprises 12 residues. V was clipped by 5 bases and J by 5 bases, with 10 bases between them. The DNA of the CDR3 is TGTGCCAGCAGTCCCAACCCCCACGAGCAGTACTTC. Protein: CASSPNPHEQYF.

The chain is built from TRBV29-1 and TRBJ2-7; D assignment may be TRBD1 or TRBD2 (6 bases each). V lost 4 bases to trimming and J lost 2 bases, with 12 bases between them. This CDR3 comprises 13 residues. Germline CDR1 and CDR2: SQVTM and ANQGSEA. The CDR3 DNA sequence: TGCAGCGTTGTTTTGCGGGACACCTACGAGCAGTACTTC. Translation: CSVVLRDTYEQYF.